This TCR beta chain came from a study of PD-L1 blockade in urothelial cancer. Overall study context: Prior chemotherapy in patients spanned 0 to 3 regimens.

PCRs were each spiked with synthetic TCR analog templates. Measured with immunoSEQ multiplex PCR; TCRdb has only the in-frame clones, and not every one. The sample includes 45,000 or so clones, roughly 88% seen only once; the top ten take approximately 4.1%. Germline V gives CDR1 LNHDA, CDR2 SQIVND (reference sequence). The CDR3 consists of 14 residues. The germline V and J ends were trimmed by 3 bases and 7 bases, with 13 bases remaining between them. The source was PBMCs, collected around atezolizumab (anti-PD-L1) treatment. The chain carries TRBV19 and TRBJ2-1; maybe TRBD2 (5 bases). The clonotype was recovered from an elderly man with urothelial cancer. The CDR3 DNA reads as TGTGCCAGTAGTATTGGGCTAGCTAGGAATGAGCAGTTCTTC. This translates into CASSIGLARNEQFF.